This TCR beta chain was retrieved from a study of monozygotic twins with inflammatory bowel disease. Reanalyzing the 5' RACE reads, TCRdb keeps one entry per CDR3 protein, without DNA. The repertoire table contains 300,000 to 400,000 distinct CDR3 sequences. From germline, CDR1 is MDHEN and CDR2 SYDVKM. This CDR3 has 14 residues. As to this clonotype: Its target is not known.

Whole-study findings and limits: The co-twins with IBD showed lower TCRbeta diversity (inverse Simpson) than their healthy siblings. Repertoires of patients may have been made more variable by differing immunosuppressive treatments. Different subtypes (of T cells) could not be told apart from one another. Especially with disease activity, IBD patients shared fewer clonotypes with others than healthy twins did.

V usage is TRBV28 and J usage is TRBJ2-3; there is no DNA to check the TCRdb D call of TRBD1. Sequenced input: blood. This sequence originates from a human donor with ulcerative colitis or Crohn's disease, or a healthy co-twin of an affected twin (not recorded which). CDR3 residues: CASTQDHSTDTQYF.